The text below deals with one T cell receptor (beta chain). This sample was taken from a study of shared clonotypes between healthy human individuals. Profiled with immunoSEQ multiplex PCR; TCRdb holds only in-frame clones, not every one. The data show approximately 530,000 clones, approximately 95% seen once. The germline V and J ends were trimmed by 4 bases and 0 bases, with 22 bases remaining between them. Germline lookup yields CDR1 SGDLS and CDR2 YYNGEE. The CDR3 runs 18 residues. This chain joins TRBV9 and TRBJ1-1; D unclear. The clonotype was recovered from a woman aged 25 to 39 in good health. The sample was naive CD4+ T cells sorted from blood. The subset: CD45RA+ positively selected. CDR3 amino acids: CASSRDKLHPKMNTEAFF. CDR3 coding DNA: TGTGCCAGCAGCAGAGACAAACTTCATCCCAAAATGAACACTGAAGCTTTCTTT.